Following are 18 T cell receptor beta chains from one sample sequenced in a study of blood T cell repertoires in COVID-19. The protocol was immunoSEQ multiplex PCR, while the TCRdb copy is restricted to in-frame clones and leaves out a portion. The sample comprises roughly 330,000 clones, 85% to 90% of which are singletons, and approximately 4% rests with the top ten. Specimen: peripheral blood. These receptors were collected from a woman aged 50 to 65 with active or convalescent COVID-19.

The chain employs TRBV7-2 and TRBJ2-7; no firm D call. Germline CDR1 SGHTA, CDR2 FQGNSA. The ends were cut back, 0 bases at V and 4 bases at J, with 13 bases in the middle. The CDR3 contains 15 residues. The CDR3 DNA reads TGTGCCAGCAGCTTAGCGGTTAACACCGGGTACGAGCAGTACTTC. Translated: CASSLAVNTGYEQYF. Together with reference TRBV7-2 and TRBJ2-7, the CDR3 gives the full variable domain: GAGVSQSPSNKVTEKGKDVELRCDPISGHTALYWYRQSLGQGLEFLIYFQGNSAPDKSGLPSDRFSAERTGGSVSTLTIQRTQQEDSAVYLCASSLAVNTGYEQYFGPGTRLTVT.

The chain couples TRBV5-1 to TRBJ2-2; no clear D gene. Looked up from germline, CDR1 is SGHRS and CDR2 is YFSETQ. The CDR3 loop spans 18 amino acids. V lost 3 bases to trimming and J lost 3 bases, with 21 bases between them. In nucleotides, the CDR3 is TGCGCCAGCAGCTCCCGGGTCGGGTCGGCTTCGTACACCGGGGAGCTGTTTTTT. It is translated as CASSSRVGSASYTGELFF.

V and J are TRBV28 and TRBJ2-7, with D hard to call. The CDR3 is 12 residues long. Trimming removed 6 bases at V and 0 bases at J, with 6 bases between. CDR1 and CDR2 (germline): MDHEN, SYDVKM. CDR3 residues: CASRQNSYEQYF. CDR3 coding DNA: TGTGCCAGCAGACAGAACTCCTACGAGCAGTACTTC.

This chain joins TRBV19 and TRBJ1-2; 8 nucleotides line up with TRBD1. The CDR3 covers 15 residues. Germline V gene lookup returns CDR1 LNHDA and CDR2 SQIVND (reference sequence). Losses at the gene ends were 3 bases for V and 3 bases for J; bases not matched to a gene: 6. CDR3 amino acids: CASSILSGGHYGYTF. For the CDR3, the DNA is TGTGCCAGTAGTATTTTGTCAGGGGGCCACTATGGCTACACCTTC.

The rearrangement links TRBV5-1 to TRBJ2-7, with 8 nucleotides matching TRBD1. The CDR3 length is 15 residues. Germline trimming cut 3 bases from V and 1 base from J; bases unmatched to any gene: 6. Germline V gives CDR1 SGHRS, CDR2 YFSETQ. CDR3 amino acids: CASSSGTGLSYEQYF. The CDR3, as DNA: TGCGCCAGCAGCTCAGGGACAGGCCTTTCCTACGAGCAGTACTTC.

V usage is TRBV7-9 and J usage is TRBJ2-7; D is possibly TRBD2 (6 bases). The CDR3 length is 13 residues. V lost 1 base to trimming and J lost 7 bases, with 11 bases between them. Germline assignment: CDR1 SEHNR and CDR2 FQNEAQ (reference sequence). CDR3 amino acids: CASSLVPSGEQYF. The CDR3 DNA reads as TGTGCCAGCAGCTTAGTCCCCAGCGGGGAGCAGTACTTC.

V is TRBV28 and J is TRBJ1-3; TRBD1 aligns across 7 bases. This CDR3 is built from 14 residues. With V trimmed by 6 bases and J by 5 bases, 7 bases remained unmatched. CDR1 and CDR2 (germline): MDHEN, SYDVKM. This CDR3 is CASRPTGPRNTIYF. The CDR3 bases are TGTGCCAGCAGGCCGACAGGGCCGAGAAACACCATATATTTT.

This chain uses TRBV5-4 with TRBJ1-2; the match to TRBD1 covers 9 bases. The germline gives CDR1 SGHNT, CDR2 YYREEE (reference sequence). This CDR3 has 14 residues. Trimming at V came to 1 base and at J to 8 bases, leaving 6 bases not matched to a gene. DNA for the CDR3: TGTGCCAGCAGCTTGAACAGGGGGCCGGGGGGCTACACCTTC. Amino acid sequence: CASSLNRGPGGYTF.

This chain joins TRBV4-1 and TRBJ1-2, with TRBD1 as a possible D gene (6 bases). V dropped 0 bases and J dropped 4 bases, with 12 bases sitting between them. CDR1 is MGHRA and CDR2 is YSYEKL in the germline V gene. CDR3 length equals 15 residues. CDR3 amino acids: CASSQESGAVYGYTF. The CDR3 DNA sequence: TGCGCCAGCAGCCAAGAATCAGGGGCGGTCTATGGCTACACCTTC.

The chain employs TRBV28 and TRBJ2-7, with 7 bases aligning to TRBD1. CDR3 length: 14 amino acids. Germline V lookup: CDR1 MDHEN, CDR2 SYDVKM. The ends lost 4 bases at V and 2 bases at J; junction bases unmatched: 5. CDR3 bases: TGTGCCAGCAGTTCCGGGGACAGCACCTACGAGCAGTACTTC. This gives the protein CASSSGDSTYEQYF.

This clone was picked up a small number of times. The rearrangement joins TRBV11-2 to TRBJ2-3; a possible D gene is TRBD1 (6 bases). V was cut by 7 bases and J by 4 bases, with 21 bases left in between. CDR1 and CDR2 (germline): SGHAT, FQNNGV. This CDR3 is 16 amino acids long. CDR3 protein: CASNSGSTGRSDTQYF. CDR3 DNA sequence: TGTGCCAGCAATTCGGGTTCGACAGGTAGATCAGATACGCAGTATTTT. Supplemented by reference TRBV11-2 and TRBJ2-3, the full variable domain reads EAGVAQSPRYKIIEKRQSVAFWCNPISGHATLYWYQQILGQGPKLLIQFQNNGVVDDSQLPKDRFSAERLKGVDSTLKIQPAKLEDSAVYLCASNSGSTGRSDTQYFGPGTRLTVL.

The rearrangement links TRBV21-1 to TRBJ2-1; the DNA was not used to check the table's D call, TRBD2. TRBV21-1 is a recognized pseudogene. There are 18 residues in the CDR3. This CDR3 reads CASSKVDRASGGAPEQFF. As DNA, the CDR3 is TGTGCCAGCAGCAAAGTGGATCGTGCTAGCGGGGGGGCACCTGAGCAGTTCTTC.

DNA of the CDR3: TGCAGTGCTAGAGGCGGAGATGGCTACACCTTC. Amino acid sequence: CSARGGDGYTF. This chain links TRBV20-1 with TRBJ1-2; D is unclear. This CDR3 has 11 amino acids. The germline CDR1 and CDR2 sequences are DFQATT and SNEGSKA (reference sequence). Trimming left V 1 base short and J 6 bases short, with 6 bases between.

The CDR3 loop reads CATRRGQGVDTIYF. The DNA of the CDR3 is TGTGCCACTCGACGAGGACAGGGGGTGGACACCATATATTTT. V is TRBV15 and J is TRBJ1-3; 10 bases match TRBD1. After removal of 9 bases from V and 8 bases from J, the junction contained 10 bases not matched to a gene. CDR3 length: 14 residues. CDR1 is LNHNV and CDR2 is YYDKDF in the germline V gene (reference sequence).

This sequence joins TRBV10-3 and TRBJ2-2; TRBD1 matches at 9 bases. CDR1 and CDR2 (germline): ENHRY, SYGVKD. The CDR3 totals 15 residues. Trimming cost V 7 bases and J 5 bases; bases outside gene matches: 8. The CDR3 DNA is TGTGCCATCATGACACAGGGGGCGCGTACCGGGGAGCTGTTTTTT. Translated: CAIMTQGARTGELFF.

This clone was recorded only once. The chain recombines TRBV18 with TRBJ1-4; no clear D. Germline CDR1 and CDR2: KGHSH and LQKENI. V was shortened by 3 bases and J by 1 base, with 15 bases between the two germline ends. The CDR3 has 17 residues. The CDR3 DNA reads as TGTGCCAGCTCACCGGTCGGGGTAACCCAAACTAATGAAAAACTGTTTTTT. Its translation: CASSPVGVTQTNEKLFF.

CDR3 DNA: TGTGCCAGCAGTCGACAGGGGGTCCCGGGCACCGGGGAGCTGTTTTTT. It is translated as CASSRQGVPGTGELFF. The chain is built from TRBV6-2 or TRBV6-3 and TRBJ2-2, with 9 bases that match TRBD1. V lost 5 bases, J lost 4 bases, and 8 bases stayed unmatched. The CDR3 runs 16 residues. CDR1 and CDR2 from the germline V gene are MNHEY and SVGEGT.

This chain uses TRBV19 with TRBJ2-5, with 7 nucleotides matching TRBD1. Unmatched junction bases numbered 3, after V lost 5 bases and J lost 3 bases. Germline V CDR1 and CDR2: LNHDA, SQIVND (reference sequence). This CDR3 region has 13 residues. CDR3 region: CASSLDRKETQYF. Written as DNA, the CDR3 is TGTGCCAGTAGTCTGGACAGGAAAGAGACCCAGTACTTC.